These 2 T cell receptor beta chains came from one sample sequenced in a study of T cells expressing NK-cell markers. TCRdb re-called the 5' RACE reads; every CDR3 protein appears as one record, without DNA. This repertoire includes some 460,000 distinct CDR3 sequences. Specimen: blood T cells: a sorted CD56 or NKG2C T cell subset, CD4+ or CD8+ T cells, or bulk PBMC T cells (not recorded which). The receptors were gathered from a woman aged 45-60 years in good health.

The V gene is TRBV20-1, the J gene TRBJ2-3. CDR3 size: 17 residues. CDR1 and CDR2 from the germline V gene are DFQATT and SNEGSKA (reference sequence). The CDR3 loop is CSAPTGRSLPSTDTQYF.

This rearrangement joins TRBV19 to TRBJ2-2; the D call of TRBD1 rests on TCRdb alone, since no DNA is present to check it. Germline V gene data show CDR1 as LNHDA and CDR2 as SQIVND (reference sequence). The length of the CDR3 is 14 residues. The CDR3 spells CATGGTQNTGELFF. The full variable domain, in which reference TRBV19 and TRBJ2-2 provide the parts outside the CDR3, is DGGITQSPKYLFRKEGQNVTLSCEQNLNHDAMYWYRQDPGQGLRLIYYSQIVNDFQKGDIAEGYSVSREKKESFPLTVTSAQKNPTAFYLCATGGTQNTGELFFGEGSRLTVL.